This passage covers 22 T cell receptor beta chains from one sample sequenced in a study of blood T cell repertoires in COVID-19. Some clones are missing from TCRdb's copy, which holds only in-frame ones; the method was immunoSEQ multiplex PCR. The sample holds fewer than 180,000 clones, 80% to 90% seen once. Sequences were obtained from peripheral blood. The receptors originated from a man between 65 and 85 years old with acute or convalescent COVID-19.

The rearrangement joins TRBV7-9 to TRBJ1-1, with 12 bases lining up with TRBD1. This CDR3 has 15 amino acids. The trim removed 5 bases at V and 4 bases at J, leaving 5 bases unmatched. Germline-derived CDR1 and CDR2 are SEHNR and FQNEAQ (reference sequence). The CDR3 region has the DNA TGTGCCAGCAGCCTGTGGGGACAGGGGGCCACTGAAGCTTTCTTT. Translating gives CASSLWGQGATEAFF.

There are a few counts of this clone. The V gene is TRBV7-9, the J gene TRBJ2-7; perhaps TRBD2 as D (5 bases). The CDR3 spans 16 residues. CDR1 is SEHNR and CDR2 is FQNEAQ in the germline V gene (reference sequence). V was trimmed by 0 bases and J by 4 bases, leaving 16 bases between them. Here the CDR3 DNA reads TGTGCCAGCAGCTTAGCGGATCGGGGAGAGACGTACGAGCAGTACTTC. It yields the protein CASSLADRGETYEQYF.

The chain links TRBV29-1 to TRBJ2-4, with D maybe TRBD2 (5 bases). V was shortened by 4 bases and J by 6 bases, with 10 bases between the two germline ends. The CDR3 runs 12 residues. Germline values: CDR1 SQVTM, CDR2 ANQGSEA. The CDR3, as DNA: TGCAGCGTTGCTGCGGAGGTAAACATTCAGTACTTC. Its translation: CSVAAEVNIQYF.

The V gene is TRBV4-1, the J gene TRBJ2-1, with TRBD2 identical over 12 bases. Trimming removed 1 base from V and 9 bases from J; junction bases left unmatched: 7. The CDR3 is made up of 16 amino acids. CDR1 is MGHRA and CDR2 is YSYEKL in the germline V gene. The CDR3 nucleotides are TGCGCCAGCAGCCAAGGACTAGCGGGAGCGATTTTTGAGCAGTTCTTC. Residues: CASSQGLAGAIFEQFF.

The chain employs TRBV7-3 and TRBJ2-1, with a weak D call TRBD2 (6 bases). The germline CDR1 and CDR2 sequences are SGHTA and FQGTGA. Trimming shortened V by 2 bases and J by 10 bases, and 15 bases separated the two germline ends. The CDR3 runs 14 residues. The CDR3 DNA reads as TGTGCCAGCAGCTTAGCGGGGAGCCCGAAGGAGCAGTTCTTC. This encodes CASSLAGSPKEQFF.

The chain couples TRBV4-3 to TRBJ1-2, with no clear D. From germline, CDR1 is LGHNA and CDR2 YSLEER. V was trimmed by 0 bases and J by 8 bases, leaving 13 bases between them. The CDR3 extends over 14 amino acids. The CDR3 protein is CASSQDHGGSGYTF. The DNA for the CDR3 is TGCGCCAGCAGCCAAGATCATGGAGGGTCCGGCTACACCTTC.

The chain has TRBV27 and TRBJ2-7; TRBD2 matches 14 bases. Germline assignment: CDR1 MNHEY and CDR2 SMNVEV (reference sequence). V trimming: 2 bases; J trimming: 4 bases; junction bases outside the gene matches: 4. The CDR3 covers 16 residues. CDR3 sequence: CASSLRLAGGPYEQYF. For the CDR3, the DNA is TGTGCCAGCAGTTTAAGACTAGCGGGAGGGCCGTACGAGCAGTACTTC.

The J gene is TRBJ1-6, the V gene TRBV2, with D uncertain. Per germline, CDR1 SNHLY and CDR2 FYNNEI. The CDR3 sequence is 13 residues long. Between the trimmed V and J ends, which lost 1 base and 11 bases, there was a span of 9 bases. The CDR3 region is CASSEGFGAPLHF. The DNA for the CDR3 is TGTGCCAGCAGTGAAGGATTCGGGGCACCCCTCCACTTT.

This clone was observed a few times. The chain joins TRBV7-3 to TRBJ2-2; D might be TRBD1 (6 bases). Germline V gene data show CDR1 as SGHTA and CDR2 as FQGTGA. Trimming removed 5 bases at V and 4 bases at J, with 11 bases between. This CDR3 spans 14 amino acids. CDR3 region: CASSGDISTGELFF. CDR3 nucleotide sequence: TGTGCCAGCAGCGGGGACATCTCCACCGGGGAGCTGTTTTTT.

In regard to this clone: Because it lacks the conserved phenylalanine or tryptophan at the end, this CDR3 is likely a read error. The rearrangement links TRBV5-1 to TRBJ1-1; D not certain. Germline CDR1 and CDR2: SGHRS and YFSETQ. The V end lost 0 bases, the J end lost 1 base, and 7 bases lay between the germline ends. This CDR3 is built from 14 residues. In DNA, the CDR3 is TGCGCCAGCAGCTTGGGGACCGGGAACACTGAAGCTTTCCTT. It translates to CASSLGTGNTEAFL.

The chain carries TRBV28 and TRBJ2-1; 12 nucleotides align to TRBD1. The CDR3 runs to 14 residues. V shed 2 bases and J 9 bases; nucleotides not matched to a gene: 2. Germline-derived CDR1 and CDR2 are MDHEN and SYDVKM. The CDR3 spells CASSLGTGGSEQFF. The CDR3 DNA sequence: TGTGCCAGCAGTTTAGGGACAGGGGGCAGTGAGCAGTTCTTC.

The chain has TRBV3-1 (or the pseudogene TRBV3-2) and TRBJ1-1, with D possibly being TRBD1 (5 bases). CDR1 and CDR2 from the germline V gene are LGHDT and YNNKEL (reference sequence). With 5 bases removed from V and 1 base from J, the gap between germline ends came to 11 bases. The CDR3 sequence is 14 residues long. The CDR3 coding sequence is TGTGCCAGCAGCGCTCGGACAAGGAACACTGAAGCTTTCTTT. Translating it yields CASSARTRNTEAFF.

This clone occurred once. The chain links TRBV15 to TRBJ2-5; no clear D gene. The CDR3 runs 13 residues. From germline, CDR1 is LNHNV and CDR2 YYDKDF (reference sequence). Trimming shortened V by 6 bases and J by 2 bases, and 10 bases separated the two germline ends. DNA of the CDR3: TGTGCCACCAGATTGGCGGTTCAAGAGACCCAGTACTTC. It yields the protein CATRLAVQETQYF.

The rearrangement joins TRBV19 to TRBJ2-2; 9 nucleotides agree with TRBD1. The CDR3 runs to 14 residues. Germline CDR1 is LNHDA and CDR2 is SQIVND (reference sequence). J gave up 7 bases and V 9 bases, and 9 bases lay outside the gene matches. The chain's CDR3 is CASNNRGLSGELFF. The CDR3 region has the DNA TGTGCCAGCAACAACAGGGGGCTAAGCGGGGAGCTGTTTTTT.

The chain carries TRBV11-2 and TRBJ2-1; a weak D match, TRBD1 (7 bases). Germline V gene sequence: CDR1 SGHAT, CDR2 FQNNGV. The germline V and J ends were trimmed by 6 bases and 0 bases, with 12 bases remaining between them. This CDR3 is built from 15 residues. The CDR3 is CASSRGDSSYNEQFF. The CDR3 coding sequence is TGTGCCAGCAGTAGGGGGGACAGCTCCTACAATGAGCAGTTCTTC.

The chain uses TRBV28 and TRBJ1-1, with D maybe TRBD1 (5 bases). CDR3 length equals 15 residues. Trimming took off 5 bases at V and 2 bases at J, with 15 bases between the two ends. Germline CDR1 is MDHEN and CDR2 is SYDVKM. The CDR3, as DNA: TGTGCCAGCAGTCAATTAGGGGCGGTAAACACTGAAGCTTTCTTT. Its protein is CASSQLGAVNTEAFF.

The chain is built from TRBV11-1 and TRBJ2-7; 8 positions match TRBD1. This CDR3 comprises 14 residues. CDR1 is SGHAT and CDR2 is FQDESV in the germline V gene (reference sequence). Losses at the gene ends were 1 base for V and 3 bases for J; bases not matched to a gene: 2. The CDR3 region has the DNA TGTGCCAGCAGCTTAGGAGGACAGGGCTACGAGCAGTACTTC. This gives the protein CASSLGGQGYEQYF.

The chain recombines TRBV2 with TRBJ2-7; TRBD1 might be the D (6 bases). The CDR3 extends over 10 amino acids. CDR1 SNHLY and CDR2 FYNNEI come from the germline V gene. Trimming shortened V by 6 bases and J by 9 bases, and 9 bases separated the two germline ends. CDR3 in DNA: TGTGCCAGCAGACTCAGGGGGCAGTACTTC. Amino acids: CASRLRGQYF.

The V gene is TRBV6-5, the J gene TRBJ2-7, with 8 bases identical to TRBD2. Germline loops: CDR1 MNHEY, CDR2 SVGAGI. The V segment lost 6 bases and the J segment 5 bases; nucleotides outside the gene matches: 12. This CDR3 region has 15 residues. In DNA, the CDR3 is TGTGCCAGCAGAACGAGCGGGAGTTTCGCCGACGAGCAGTACTTC. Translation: CASRTSGSFADEQYF.

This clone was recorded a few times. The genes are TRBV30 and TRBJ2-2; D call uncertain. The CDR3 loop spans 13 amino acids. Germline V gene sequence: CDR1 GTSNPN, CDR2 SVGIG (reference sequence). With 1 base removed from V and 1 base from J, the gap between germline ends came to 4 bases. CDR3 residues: CAWSGQNTGELFF. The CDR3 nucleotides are TGTGCCTGGAGTGGTCAGAACACCGGGGAGCTGTTTTTT.

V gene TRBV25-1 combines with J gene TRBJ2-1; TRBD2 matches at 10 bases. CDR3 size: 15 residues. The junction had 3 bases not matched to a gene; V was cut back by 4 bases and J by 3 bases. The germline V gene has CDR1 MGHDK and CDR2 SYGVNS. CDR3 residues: CASSGGTSDYNEQFF. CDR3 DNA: TGTGCCAGCAGTGGAGGGACTAGCGACTACAATGAGCAGTTCTTC.

CDR3 sequence (DNA): TGTGCCAGCAGCTTATTTCAGGAGACCCAGTACTTC. Its translation: CASSLFQETQYF. The J gene is TRBJ2-5, the V gene TRBV7-6, with D hard to call. The CDR3 is 12 amino acids. With 2 bases removed from V and 5 bases from J, the gap between germline ends came to 6 bases. CDR1 SGHVS and CDR2 FNYEAQ come from the germline V gene.